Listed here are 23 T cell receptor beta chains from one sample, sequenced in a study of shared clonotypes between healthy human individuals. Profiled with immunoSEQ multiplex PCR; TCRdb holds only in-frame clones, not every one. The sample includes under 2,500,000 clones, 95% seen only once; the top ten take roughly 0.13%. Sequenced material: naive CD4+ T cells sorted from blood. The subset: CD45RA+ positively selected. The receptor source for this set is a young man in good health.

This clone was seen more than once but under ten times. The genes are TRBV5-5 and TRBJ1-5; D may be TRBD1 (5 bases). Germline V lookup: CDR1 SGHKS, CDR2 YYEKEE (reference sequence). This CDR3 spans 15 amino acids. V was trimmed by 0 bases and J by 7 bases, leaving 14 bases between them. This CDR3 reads CASSLAPDWGQPQHF. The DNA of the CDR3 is TGTGCCAGCAGCTTGGCTCCGGACTGGGGCCAGCCCCAGCATTTT.

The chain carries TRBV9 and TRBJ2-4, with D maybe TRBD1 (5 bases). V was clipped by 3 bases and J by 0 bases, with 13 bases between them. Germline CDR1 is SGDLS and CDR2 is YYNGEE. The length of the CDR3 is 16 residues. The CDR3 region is CASSADRLGAKNIQYF. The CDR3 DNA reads TGTGCCAGCAGCGCAGACAGACTGGGAGCCAAAAACATTCAGTACTTC. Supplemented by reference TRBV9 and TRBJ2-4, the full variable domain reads DSGVTQTPKHLITATGQRVTLRCSPRSGDLSVYWYQQSLDQGLQFLIQYYNGEERAKGNILERFSAQQFPDLHSELNLSSLELGDSALYFCASSADRLGAKNIQYFGAGTRLSVL.

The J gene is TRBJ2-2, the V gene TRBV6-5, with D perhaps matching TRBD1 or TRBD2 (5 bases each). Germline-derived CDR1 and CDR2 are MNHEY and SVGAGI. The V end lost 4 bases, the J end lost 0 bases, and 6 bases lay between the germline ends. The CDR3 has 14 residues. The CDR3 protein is CASSWDANTGELFF. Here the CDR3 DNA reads TGTGCCAGCAGTTGGGACGCGAACACCGGGGAGCTGTTTTTT.

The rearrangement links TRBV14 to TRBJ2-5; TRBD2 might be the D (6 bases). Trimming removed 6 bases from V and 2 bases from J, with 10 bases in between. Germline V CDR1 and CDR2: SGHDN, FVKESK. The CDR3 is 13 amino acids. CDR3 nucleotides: TGTGCCAGCAGACGGGACTTACAAGAGACCCAGTACTTC. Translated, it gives CASRRDLQETQYF.

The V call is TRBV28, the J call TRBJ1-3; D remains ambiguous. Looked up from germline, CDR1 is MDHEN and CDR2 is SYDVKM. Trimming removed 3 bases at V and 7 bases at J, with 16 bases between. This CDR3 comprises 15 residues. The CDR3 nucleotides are TGTGCCAGCAGTTTGATGCTAAAGGCGGGGAACACCATATATTTT. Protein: CASSLMLKAGNTIYF.

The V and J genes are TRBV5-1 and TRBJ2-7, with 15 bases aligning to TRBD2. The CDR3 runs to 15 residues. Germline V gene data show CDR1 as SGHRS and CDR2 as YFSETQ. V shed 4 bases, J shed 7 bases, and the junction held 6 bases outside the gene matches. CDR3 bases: TGCGCCAGCAGCCCGGGACTAGCGGGAGGTAAGGAGCAGTACTTC. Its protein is CASSPGLAGGKEQYF.

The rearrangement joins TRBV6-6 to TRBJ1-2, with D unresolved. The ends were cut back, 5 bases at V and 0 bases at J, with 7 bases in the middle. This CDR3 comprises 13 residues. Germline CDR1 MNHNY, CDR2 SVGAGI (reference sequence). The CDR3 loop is CASSQEANYGYTF. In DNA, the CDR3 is TGTGCCAGCAGTCAGGAAGCTAACTATGGCTACACCTTC.

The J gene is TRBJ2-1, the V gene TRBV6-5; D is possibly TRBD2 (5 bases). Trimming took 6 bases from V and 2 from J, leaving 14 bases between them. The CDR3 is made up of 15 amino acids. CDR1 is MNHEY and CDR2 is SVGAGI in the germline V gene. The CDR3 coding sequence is TGTGCCAGCAGGATAGCCGGGGTCCCCTACAATGAGCAGTTCTTC. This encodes CASRIAGVPYNEQFF.

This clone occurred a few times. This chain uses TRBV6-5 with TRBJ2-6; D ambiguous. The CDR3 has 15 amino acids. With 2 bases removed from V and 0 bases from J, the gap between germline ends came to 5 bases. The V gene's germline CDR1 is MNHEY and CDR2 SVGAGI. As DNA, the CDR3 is TGTGCCAGCAGTTACCAGTACTCTGGGGCCAACGTCCTGACTTTC. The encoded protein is CASSYQYSGANVLTF.

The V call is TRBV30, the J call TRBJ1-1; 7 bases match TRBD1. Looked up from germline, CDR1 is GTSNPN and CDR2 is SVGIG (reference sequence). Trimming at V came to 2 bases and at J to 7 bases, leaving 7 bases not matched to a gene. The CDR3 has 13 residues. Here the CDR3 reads CAWSKQGFGEAFF. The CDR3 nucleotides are TGTGCCTGGAGTAAACAGGGGTTTGGTGAAGCTTTCTTT.

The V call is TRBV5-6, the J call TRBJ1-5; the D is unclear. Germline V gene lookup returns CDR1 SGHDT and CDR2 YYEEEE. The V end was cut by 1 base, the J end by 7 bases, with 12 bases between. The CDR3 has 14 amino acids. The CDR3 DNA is TGTGCCAGCAGCTTGCCCTTTTCTTCCCAGCCCCAGCATTTT. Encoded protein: CASSLPFSSQPQHF.

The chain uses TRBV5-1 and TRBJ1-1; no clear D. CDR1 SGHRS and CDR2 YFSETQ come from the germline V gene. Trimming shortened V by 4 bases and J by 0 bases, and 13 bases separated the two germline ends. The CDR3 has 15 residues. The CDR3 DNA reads TGCGCCAGCAGCGCCGGTAGTAGGATGAACACTGAAGCTTTCTTT. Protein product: CASSAGSRMNTEAFF.

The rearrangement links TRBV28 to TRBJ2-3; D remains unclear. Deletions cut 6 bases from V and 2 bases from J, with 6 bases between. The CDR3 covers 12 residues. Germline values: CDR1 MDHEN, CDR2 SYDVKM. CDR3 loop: CASSTLTDTQYF. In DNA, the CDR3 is TGTGCCAGCAGCACCCTCACAGATACGCAGTATTTT.

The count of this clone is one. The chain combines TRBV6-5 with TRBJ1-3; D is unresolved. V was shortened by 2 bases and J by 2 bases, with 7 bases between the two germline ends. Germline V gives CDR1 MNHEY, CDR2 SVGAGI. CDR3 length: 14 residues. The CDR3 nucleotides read TGTGCCAGCAGTTACAACAGCGCTGGAAACACCATATATTTT. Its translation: CASSYNSAGNTIYF.

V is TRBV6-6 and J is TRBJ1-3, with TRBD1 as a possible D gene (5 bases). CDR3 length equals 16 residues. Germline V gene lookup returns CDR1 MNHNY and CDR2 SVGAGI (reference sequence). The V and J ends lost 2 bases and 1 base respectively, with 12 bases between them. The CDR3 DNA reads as TGTGCCAGCAGTTACAGCGGACAAGTATCTGGAAACACCATATATTTT. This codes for CASSYSGQVSGNTIYF.

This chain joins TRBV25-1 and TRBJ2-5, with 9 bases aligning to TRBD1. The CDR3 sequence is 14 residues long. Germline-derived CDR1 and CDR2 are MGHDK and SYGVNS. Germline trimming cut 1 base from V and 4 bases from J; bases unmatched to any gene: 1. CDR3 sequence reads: CASSEWTGAETQYF. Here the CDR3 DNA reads TGTGCCAGCAGTGAATGGACAGGGGCAGAGACCCAGTACTTC. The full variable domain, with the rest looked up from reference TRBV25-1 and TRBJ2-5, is EADIYQTPRYLVIGTGKKITLECSQTMGHDKMYWYQQDPGMELHLIHYSYGVNSTEKGDLSSESTVSRIRTEHFPLTLESARPSHTSQYLCASSEWTGAETQYFGPGTRLLVL.

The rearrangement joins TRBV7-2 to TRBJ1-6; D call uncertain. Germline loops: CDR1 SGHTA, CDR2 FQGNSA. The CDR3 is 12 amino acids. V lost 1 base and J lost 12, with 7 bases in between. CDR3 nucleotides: TGTGCCAGCAGCTTAGATTGGGAACCCCTCCACTTT. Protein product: CASSLDWEPLHF.

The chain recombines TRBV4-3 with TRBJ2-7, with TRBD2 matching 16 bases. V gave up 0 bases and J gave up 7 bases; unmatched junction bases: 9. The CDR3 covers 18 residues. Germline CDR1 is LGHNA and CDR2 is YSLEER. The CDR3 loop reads CASSQESGLAGGPWEQYF. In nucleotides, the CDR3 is TGCGCCAGCAGCCAAGAGTCGGGACTAGCGGGAGGGCCGTGGGAGCAGTACTTC.

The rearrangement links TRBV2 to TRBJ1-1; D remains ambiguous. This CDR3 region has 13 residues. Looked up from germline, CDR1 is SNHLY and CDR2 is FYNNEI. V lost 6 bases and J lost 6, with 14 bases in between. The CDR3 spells CASRAEVYAEAFF. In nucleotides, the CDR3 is TGTGCCAGCAGAGCCGAAGTGTACGCTGAAGCTTTCTTT. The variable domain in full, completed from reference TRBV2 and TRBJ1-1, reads EPEVTQTPSHQVTQMGQEVILRCVPISNHLYFYWYRQILGQKVEFLVSFYNNEISEKSEIFDDQFSVERPDGSNFTLKIRSTKLEDSAMYFCASRAEVYAEAFFGQGTRLTVV.

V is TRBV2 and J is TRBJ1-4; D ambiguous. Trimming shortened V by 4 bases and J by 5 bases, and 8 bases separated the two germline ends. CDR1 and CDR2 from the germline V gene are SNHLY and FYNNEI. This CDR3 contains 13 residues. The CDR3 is CASSVERNEKLFF. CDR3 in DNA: TGTGCCAGCAGTGTTGAAAGAAATGAAAAACTGTTTTTT.

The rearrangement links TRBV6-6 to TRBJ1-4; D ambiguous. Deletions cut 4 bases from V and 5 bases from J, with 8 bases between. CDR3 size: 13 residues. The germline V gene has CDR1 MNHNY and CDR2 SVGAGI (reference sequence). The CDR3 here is CASSFTPNEKLFF. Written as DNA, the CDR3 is TGTGCCAGCAGTTTTACGCCGAATGAAAAACTGTTTTTT.

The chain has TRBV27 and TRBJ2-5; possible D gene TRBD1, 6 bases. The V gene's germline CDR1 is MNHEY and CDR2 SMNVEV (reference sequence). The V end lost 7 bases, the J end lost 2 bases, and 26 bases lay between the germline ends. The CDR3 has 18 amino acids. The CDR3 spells CASTPGARGGRFQETQYF. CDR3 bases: TGTGCCAGCACCCCCGGGGCTAGAGGGGGACGATTTCAAGAGACCCAGTACTTC.

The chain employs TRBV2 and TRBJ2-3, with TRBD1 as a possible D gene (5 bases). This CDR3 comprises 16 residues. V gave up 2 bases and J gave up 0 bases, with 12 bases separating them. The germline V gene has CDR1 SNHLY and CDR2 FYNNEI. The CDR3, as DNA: TGTGCCAGCAGTGAAAAGGGTGGGGCTAGCACAGATACGCAGTATTTT. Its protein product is CASSEKGGASTDTQYF. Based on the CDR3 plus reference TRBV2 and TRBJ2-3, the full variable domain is EPEVTQTPSHQVTQMGQEVILRCVPISNHLYFYWYRQILGQKVEFLVSFYNNEISEKSEIFDDQFSVERPDGSNFTLKIRSTKLEDSAMYFCASSEKGGASTDTQYFGPGTRLTVL.